Shown below are 10 T cell receptor beta chains from a single sample sequenced in a study of cytomegalovirus exposure and HLA in healthy donors. PCR used 60 Vbeta primers and 13 Jbeta primers. The assay was immunoSEQ multiplex PCR, and TCRdb's table has in-frame clones only and misses some. The sample has tens of thousands of clones; around 80% are singletons. Sequences were obtained from PBMCs. The receptors were gathered from a man aged 35 to 55 in good health and CMV-seronegative.

The chain links TRBV2 to TRBJ2-3, with D maybe TRBD2 (6 bases). This CDR3 is 16 amino acids long. Germline V gene data show CDR1 as SNHLY and CDR2 as FYNNEI. V was cut by 5 bases and J by 1 base, with 16 bases left in between. Here the CDR3 DNA reads TGTGCCAGCAGTCCCTACATTGGGACTCGCACAGATACGCAGTATTTT. Protein: CASSPYIGTRTDTQYF.

The chain joins TRBV11-2 to TRBJ1-1; 7 bases align to TRBD1. After removal of 6 bases from V and 4 bases from J, the junction contained 2 bases not matched to a gene. Germline CDR1 is SGHAT and CDR2 is FQNNGV. The CDR3 spans 12 residues. CDR3 in DNA: TGTGCCAGCAGTCGACAGGGCACTGAAGCTTTCTTT. Translating it yields CASSRQGTEAFF.

This chain joins TRBV30 and TRBJ2-1, with D maybe TRBD1 (6 bases). This CDR3 is built from 14 residues. V dropped 5 bases and J dropped 1 base, with 12 bases sitting between them. Germline V gene data show CDR1 as GTSNPN and CDR2 as SVGIG (reference sequence). The CDR3 protein is CAWVQGTSYNEQFF. The CDR3 DNA reads TGTGCCTGGGTACAGGGTACGTCCTACAATGAGCAGTTCTTC.

This clone is a singleton in its sample. The chain recombines TRBV30 with TRBJ2-3; 8 positions match TRBD2. Germline lookup yields CDR1 GTSNPN and CDR2 SVGIG (reference sequence). Unmatched junction bases numbered 8, after V lost 0 bases and J lost 0 bases. This CDR3 comprises 17 residues. The CDR3, as DNA: TGTGCCTGGAGTGTAACTAGCGGATCTATAAGCACAGATACGCAGTATTTT. Translated: CAWSVTSGSISTDTQYF.

V and J are TRBV14 and TRBJ2-1; 7 bases agree with TRBD1. The CDR3 loop spans 16 amino acids. V trimming: 1 base; J trimming: 6 bases; junction bases outside the gene matches: 9. Per the germline V gene, CDR1 is SGHDN and CDR2 is FVKESK. The CDR3 coding sequence is TGTGCCAGCAGCCAAGCCGACAGGGTTGTGGGCAATGAGCAGTTCTTC. It yields the protein CASSQADRVVGNEQFF.

The V call is TRBV12-5, the J call TRBJ1-2; TRBD1 aligns across 8 bases. Trimming took 1 base from V and 3 from J; bases not matched to a gene: 13. This CDR3 contains 18 residues. Germline CDR1 and CDR2: LGHNT and FRNRAP. CDR3 region: CASGLDLESDRVDYGYTF. Here the CDR3 DNA reads TGTGCTAGTGGTTTGGATTTGGAGTCGGACAGGGTTGACTATGGCTACACCTTC.

The J gene is TRBJ2-3, the V gene TRBV18; D is unresolved. This CDR3 has 13 residues. CDR1 is KGHSH and CDR2 is LQKENI in the germline V gene. V lost 3 bases and J 4 bases, leaving 8 bases between the germline ends. This CDR3 reads CASSPRQADTQYF. DNA of the CDR3: TGTGCCAGCTCACCCCGGCAGGCAGATACGCAGTATTTT.

This clone was seen a few times. V and J are TRBV7-9 and TRBJ1-1, with D uncertain. V was pared by 2 bases and J by 8 bases, with 9 bases between. In germline, CDR1 is SEHNR, CDR2 FQNEAQ (reference sequence). CDR3 length equals 12 residues. The CDR3 protein is CASSLMSREAFF. The DNA for the CDR3 is TGTGCCAGCAGCTTAATGTCGCGAGAAGCTTTCTTT.

V usage is TRBV5-6 and J usage is TRBJ1-4, with a possible D match to TRBD1 (5 bases). The CDR3 is 15 amino acids. CDR1 SGHDT and CDR2 YYEEEE come from the germline V gene. V was shortened by 3 bases and J by 8 bases, with 17 bases between the two germline ends. This chain's CDR3 is CASSSEGYEGEKLFF. For the CDR3, the DNA is TGTGCCAGCAGCTCGGAGGGGTATGAGGGGGAAAAACTGTTTTTT.

J is TRBJ2-1 and V is TRBV19; 7 bases agree with TRBD1. J lost 5 bases, V lost 8 bases, and 12 bases had no gene match. This CDR3 contains 15 residues. Germline V gene data show CDR1 as LNHDA and CDR2 as SQIVND (reference sequence). The CDR3 region is CASAPNPRGNNEQFF. The CDR3, as DNA: TGTGCCAGTGCCCCCAACCCCAGGGGGAACAATGAGCAGTTCTTC.